This T cell receptor beta chain was observed in a study of shared clonotypes between healthy human individuals. General study results and limits: Researchers found naive subsets generally carried larger estimated richness than memory subsets. Shared across several donors were roughly 5.3% of the naive CD4 clonotypes.

Only in-frame clones appear in the TCRdb table, and some are missing; sequencing was by immunoSEQ multiplex PCR. This table holds 2 million or so clones, 90% to 95% found once. Germline CDR1 MDHEN, CDR2 SYDVKM. The CDR3 loop spans 15 amino acids. V shed 10 bases and J shed 1 base, with 19 bases lying between them. This clone was observed once. Its specificity is unknown. The J gene is TRBJ1-1, the V gene TRBV28; perhaps TRBD1 as D (5 bases). The source is a young man in good health. Sequenced input: naive CD4+ T cells sorted from blood. Specified subset: CD45RA+ positively selected. The DNA for the CDR3 is TGTGCCACCCGAAATAGTGACAGAGCGAACACTGAAGCTTTCTTT. This sequence encodes CATRNSDRANTEAFF.